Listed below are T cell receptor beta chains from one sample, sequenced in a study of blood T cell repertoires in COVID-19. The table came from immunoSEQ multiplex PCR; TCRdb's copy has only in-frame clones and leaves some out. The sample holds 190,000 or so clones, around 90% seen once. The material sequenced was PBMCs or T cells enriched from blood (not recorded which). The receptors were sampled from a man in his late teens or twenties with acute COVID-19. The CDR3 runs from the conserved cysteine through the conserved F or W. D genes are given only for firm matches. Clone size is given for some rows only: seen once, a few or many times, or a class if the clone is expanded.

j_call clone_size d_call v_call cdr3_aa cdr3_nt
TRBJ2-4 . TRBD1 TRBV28 CASSVRQGTDIQYF TGTGCCAGCAGCGTCCGACAGGGGACGGACATTCAGTACTTC
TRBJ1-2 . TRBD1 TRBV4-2 CASSQGGTGGTFGEYDYGYTF TGTGCCAGCAGCCAAGGGGGGACAGGGGGGACCTTTGGAGAGTATGACTATGGCTACACCTTC
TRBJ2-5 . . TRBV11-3 CASSPRVGLAQYF TGTGCCAGCAGCCCTCGGGTGGGTTTGGCCCAGTACTTC
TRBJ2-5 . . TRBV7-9 CASSIKILKRKEETQYF TGTGCCAGCAGCATAAAAATTCTTAAGCGGAAAGAAGAGACCCAGTACTTC
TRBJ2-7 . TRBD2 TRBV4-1 CASSQVRGAGLAFSEQYF TGCGCCAGCAGCCAAGTTAGGGGGGCAGGACTAGCATTTTCCGAGCAGTACTTC
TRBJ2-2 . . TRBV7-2 CASSQYTGELFF TGTGCCAGCAGCCAATACACCGGGGAGCTGTTTTTT
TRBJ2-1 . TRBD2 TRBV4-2 CASSPSYTSGRDEFF TGTGCCAGCAGCCCCAGCTATACTAGCGGGAGGGACGAGTTCTTC
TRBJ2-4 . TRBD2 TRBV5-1 CASSLWGGSGNIQYF TGCGCCAGCAGCTTGTGGGGCGGGAGCGGAAACATTCAGTACTTC
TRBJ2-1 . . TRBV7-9 CASSFGTSGYNEQFF TGTGCCAGCAGCTTTGGGACATCAGGCTACAATGAGCAGTTCTTC
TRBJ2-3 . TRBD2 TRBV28 CASSLVTSGTADTQYF TGTGCCAGCAGTTTGGTGACTAGCGGGACAGCAGATACGCAGTATTTT
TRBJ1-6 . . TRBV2 CASSEAQGGRDYNSPLHF TGTGCCAGCAGTGAAGCGCAGGGAGGACGGGACTATAATTCACCCCTCCACTTT
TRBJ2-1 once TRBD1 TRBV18 CASSPTRTGGFNEQFF TGTGCCAGCTCACCAACCCGGACAGGGGGTTTCAATGAGCAGTTCTTC
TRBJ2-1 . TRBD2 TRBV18 CASSLLLGGSWYEQFF TGTGCCAGCTCACTCCTACTAGGCGGGAGTTGGTATGAGCAGTTCTTC
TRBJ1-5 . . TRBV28 CASSSTAINQPQHF TGTGCCAGCAGTTCCACCGCTATTAATCAGCCCCAGCATTTT
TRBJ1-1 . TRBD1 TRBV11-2 CASSLDGGRGTEAFF TGTGCCAGCAGCTTAGATGGTGGCAGGGGGACTGAAGCTTTCTTT
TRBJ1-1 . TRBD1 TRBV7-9 CASSFIGVRGMNTEAFF TGTGCCAGCAGCTTCATCGGGGTCAGGGGGATGAACACTGAAGCTTTCTTT
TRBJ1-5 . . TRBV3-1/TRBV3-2 CASSQGGGNQPQHF TGTGCCAGCAGCCAAGGGGGAGGCAATCAGCCCCAGCATTTT
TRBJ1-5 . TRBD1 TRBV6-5 CASRPGGFQPQHF TGTGCCAGCAGGCCAGGGGGATTTCAGCCCCAGCATTTT
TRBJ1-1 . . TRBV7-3 CASSSQGTEAFF TGTGCCAGCAGCTCACAGGGCACTGAAGCTTTCTTT
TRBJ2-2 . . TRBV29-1 CSVQATNTGELFF TGCAGCGTTCAGGCCACGAACACCGGGGAGCTGTTTTTT
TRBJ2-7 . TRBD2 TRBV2 CASSEGLAGRYEQYF TGTGCCAGCAGTGAGGGGCTAGCGGGACGATACGAGCAGTACTTC
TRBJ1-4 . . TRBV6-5 CASSSRNNEKLFF TGTGCCAGCAGTTCCAGGAATAATGAAAAACTGTTTTTT
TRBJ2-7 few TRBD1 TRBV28 CASSLGTDFSYEQYF TGTGCCAGCAGCCTAGGGACAGACTTTTCCTACGAGCAGTACTTC
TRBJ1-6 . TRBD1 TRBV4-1 CASSGQGSNSPLHF TGCGCCAGCAGCGGACAGGGCTCAAATTCACCCCTCCACTTT
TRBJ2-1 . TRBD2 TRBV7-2 CASSLVGAGGYNEQFF TGTGCCAGCAGCTTAGTAGGAGCGGGAGGGTACAATGAGCAGTTCTTC
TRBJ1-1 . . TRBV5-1 CASSLNGQGLGDTEAFF TGCGCCAGCAGCTTGAATGGCCAGGGGCTTGGGGACACTGAAGCTTTCTTT
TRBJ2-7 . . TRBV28 CASSPAPSGIDEQYF TGTGCCAGCAGCCCCGCCCCCTCGGGGATCGACGAGCAGTACTTC
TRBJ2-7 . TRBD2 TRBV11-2 CASSLGNGRVNEQYF TGTGCCAGCAGCTTAGGAAACGGGAGGGTCAACGAGCAGTACTTC
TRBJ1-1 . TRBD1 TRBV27 CASRTGEWTEAFF TGTGCCAGCAGGACAGGGGAATGGACTGAAGCTTTCTTT
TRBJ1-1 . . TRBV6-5 CATTSTGGQSEAFF TGTGCCACCACTTCCACCGGGGGGCAATCTGAAGCTTTCTTT
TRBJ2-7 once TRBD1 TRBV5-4 CASSIGDRGLYEQYF TGTGCCAGCAGCATAGGTGACAGGGGGCTCTACGAGCAGTACTTC
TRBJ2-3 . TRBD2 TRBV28 CASTPGLAGVGDTQYF TGTGCCAGCACCCCGGGACTAGCGGGTGTCGGGGATACGCAGTATTTT
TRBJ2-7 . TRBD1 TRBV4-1 CASSRGTGGEQYF TGCGCCAGCAGCCGAGGGACAGGGGGCGAGCAGTACTTC
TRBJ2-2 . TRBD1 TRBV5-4 CASSRQGSNTGELFF TGTGCCAGCAGCCGACAGGGATCGAACACCGGGGAGCTGTTTTTT
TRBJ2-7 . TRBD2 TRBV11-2 CASSLGTSGYEQYF TGTGCCAGCAGCTTAGGGACTAGCGGCTACGAGCAGTACTTC